This T cell receptor beta chain was recorded in a study of cytomegalovirus exposure and HLA in healthy donors. There are a few counts of this clone. In germline, CDR1 is LNHNV, CDR2 YYDKDF (reference sequence). The CDR3 length is 16 residues. V gave up 0 bases and J gave up 6 bases, with 14 bases separating them. The PCR was carried out with 60 Vbeta primers and 13 Jbeta primers. This table comes from immunoSEQ multiplex PCR, and its TCRdb copy is limited to in-frame clones, with some not included. Of some 130,000 clones in the sample, 70% to 80% were seen once. The sample comprised PBMCs. The chain uses TRBV15 and TRBJ2-2; D may be TRBD1 (7 bases). This sequence originates from a woman aged 45-65 years in good health and CMV-seronegative. The CDR3 here is CATSRDRRGRAGELFF. The CDR3 DNA sequence: TGTGCCACCAGCAGAGATAGGAGGGGGCGGGCCGGGGAGCTGTTTTTT.